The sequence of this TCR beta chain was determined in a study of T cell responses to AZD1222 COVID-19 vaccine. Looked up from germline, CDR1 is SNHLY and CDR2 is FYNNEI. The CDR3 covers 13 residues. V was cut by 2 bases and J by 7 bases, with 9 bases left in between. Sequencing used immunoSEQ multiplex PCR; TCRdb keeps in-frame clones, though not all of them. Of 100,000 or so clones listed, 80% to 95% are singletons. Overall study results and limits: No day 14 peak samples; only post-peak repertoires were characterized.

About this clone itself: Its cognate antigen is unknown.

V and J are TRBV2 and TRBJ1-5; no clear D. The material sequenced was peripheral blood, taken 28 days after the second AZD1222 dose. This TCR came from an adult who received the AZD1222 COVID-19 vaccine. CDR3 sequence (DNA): TGTGCCAGCAGTGAAAGGGAGTTCCAGCCCCAGCATTTT. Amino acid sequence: CASSEREFQPQHF.